The T cell receptor beta chain described here comes from a study of T cells in tuberculosis. Broader study findings: Selection depended on which cryopreserved specimens were available.

On this clone: Its target is unknown.

Time point of the sample: new active TB diagnosis, blood taken before or within 7 days of starting treatment. Only in-frame clones appear in the TCRdb table, and some are missing; sequencing was by immunoSEQ multiplex PCR. The sample holds 31,000 or so clones, more than 70% seen once. CDR1 is MNHNS, CDR2 SASEGT, per germline. The length of the CDR3 is 15 residues. V gave up 4 bases and J gave up 5 bases, with 14 bases separating them. The specimen was PBMCs, collected at tuberculosis diagnosis. This sequence originates from an adult with tuberculosis. This chain uses TRBV6-1 with TRBJ1-4; TRBD1 is a possible D gene (5 bases). This CDR3 is CASSVKAGRNEKLFF. The CDR3 DNA follows: TGTGCCAGCAGTGTGAAGGCAGGGCGCAATGAAAAACTGTTTTTT.